This TCR beta chain was sequenced for a study of response to subunit inactivated influenza vaccine. TCRdb called the RT-PCR reads again in MiXCR, with one record for every CDR3 protein. The table lists about 570,000 distinct CDR3 sequences, about an eighth of them singletons. To note about this clonotype: No antigen is known for it.

The CDR3 runs 14 residues. V gave up 2 bases and J gave up 7 bases, with 11 bases separating them. CDR1 and CDR2 (germline): ENHRY, SYGVKD. Points from the study as a whole: Every seasonal influenza vaccination brings in few new T cells, the authors suggested.

This sequence joins TRBV10-3 and TRBJ1-4; TRBD1 is a possible D gene (5 bases). The sequence was collected from a man between 50 and 59 years old who received an inactivated influenza vaccine. This specimen consisted of PBMCs from blood, obtained on the day of vaccination. The CDR3 nucleotides are TGTGCCATCAGTGAGCAAGGGGAAGGTGAAAAACTGTTTTTT. Translating it yields CAISEQGEGEKLFF.